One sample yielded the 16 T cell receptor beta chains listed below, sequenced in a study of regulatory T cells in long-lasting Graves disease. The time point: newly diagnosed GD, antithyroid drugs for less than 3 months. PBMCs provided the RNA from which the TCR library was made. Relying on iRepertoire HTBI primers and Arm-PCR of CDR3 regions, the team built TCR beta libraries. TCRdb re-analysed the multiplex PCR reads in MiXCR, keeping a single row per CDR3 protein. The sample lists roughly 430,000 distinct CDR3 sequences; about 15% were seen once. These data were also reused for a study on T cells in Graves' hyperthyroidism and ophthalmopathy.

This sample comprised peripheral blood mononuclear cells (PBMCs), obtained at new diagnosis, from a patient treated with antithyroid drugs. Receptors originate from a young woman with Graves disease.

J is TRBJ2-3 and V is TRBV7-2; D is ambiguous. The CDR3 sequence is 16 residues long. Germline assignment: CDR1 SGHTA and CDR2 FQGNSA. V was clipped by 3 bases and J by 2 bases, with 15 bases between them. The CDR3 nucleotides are TGTGCCAGCAGCTTCGAAGTCTTACCCTTCACAGATACGCAGTATTTT. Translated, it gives CASSFEVLPFTDTQYF.

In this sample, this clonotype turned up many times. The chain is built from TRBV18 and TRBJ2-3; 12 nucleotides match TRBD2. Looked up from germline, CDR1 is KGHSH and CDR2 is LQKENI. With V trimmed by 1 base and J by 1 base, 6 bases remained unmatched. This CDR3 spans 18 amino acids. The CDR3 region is CASSPRLAGVRRTDTQYF. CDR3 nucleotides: TGTGCCAGCTCACCACGACTAGCGGGAGTACGGCGCACAGATACGCAGTATTTT.

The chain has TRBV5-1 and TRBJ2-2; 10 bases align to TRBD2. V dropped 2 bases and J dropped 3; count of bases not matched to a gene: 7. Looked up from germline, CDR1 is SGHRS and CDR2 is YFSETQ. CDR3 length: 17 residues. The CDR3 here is CASSLGLAGVYTGELFF. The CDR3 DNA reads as TGCGCCAGCAGCTTAGGGCTAGCGGGAGTATACACCGGGGAGCTGTTTTTT. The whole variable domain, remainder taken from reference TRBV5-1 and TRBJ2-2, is KAGVTQTPRYLIKTRGQQVTLSCSPISGHRSVSWYQQTPGQGLQFLFEYFSETQRNKGNFPGRFSGRQFSNSRSEMNVSTLELGDSALYLCASSLGLAGVYTGELFFGEGSRLTVL.

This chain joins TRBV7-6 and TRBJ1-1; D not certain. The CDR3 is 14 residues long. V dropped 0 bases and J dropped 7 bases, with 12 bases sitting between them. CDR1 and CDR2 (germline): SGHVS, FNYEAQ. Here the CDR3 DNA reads TGTGCCAGCAGCTTAGCAGGGATGACAAGTGAAGCTTTCTTT. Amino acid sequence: CASSLAGMTSEAFF.

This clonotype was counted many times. CDR3 nucleotides: TGCGCCAGCAGCTTGGAACTAGCGAAGGGGGATACGCAGTATTTT. Translated: CASSLELAKGDTQYF. The rearrangement links TRBV5-1 to TRBJ2-3; 7 bases are a match to TRBD2. Germline assignment: CDR1 SGHRS and CDR2 YFSETQ. The CDR3 runs to 15 residues. The V and J ends lost 0 bases and 6 bases, in that order; junction bases with no gene match: 7.

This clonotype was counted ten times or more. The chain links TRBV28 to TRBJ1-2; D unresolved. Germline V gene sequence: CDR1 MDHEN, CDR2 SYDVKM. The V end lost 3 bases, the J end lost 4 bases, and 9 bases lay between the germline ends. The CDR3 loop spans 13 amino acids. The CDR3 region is CASSLIYGYGYTF. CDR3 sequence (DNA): TGTGCCAGCAGTTTGATCTACGGCTATGGCTACACCTTC.

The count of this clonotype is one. The CDR3 DNA reads as TGCAGTGCCGGCGGGCAACTTTTAGCGGGAGGAAATGAGCAGTTCTTC. Translation gives CSAGGQLLAGGNEQFF. The chain couples TRBV20-1 to TRBJ2-1, with 10 positions matching TRBD2. The CDR3 consists of 16 residues. Per germline, CDR1 DFQATT and CDR2 SNEGSKA (reference sequence). V dropped 6 bases and J dropped 7; count of bases not matched to a gene: 15.

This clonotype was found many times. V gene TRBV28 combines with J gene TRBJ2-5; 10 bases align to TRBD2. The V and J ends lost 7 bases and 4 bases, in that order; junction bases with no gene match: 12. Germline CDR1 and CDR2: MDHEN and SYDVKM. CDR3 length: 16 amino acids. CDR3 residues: CASTRPGTSASETQYF. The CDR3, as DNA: TGTGCCAGCACCCGACCCGGGACTAGCGCTTCAGAGACCCAGTACTTC.

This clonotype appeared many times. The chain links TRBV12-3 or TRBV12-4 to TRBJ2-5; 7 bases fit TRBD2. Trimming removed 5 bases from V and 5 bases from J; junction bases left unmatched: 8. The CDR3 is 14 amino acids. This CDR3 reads CASSPFREEETQYF. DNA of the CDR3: TGTGCCAGCAGTCCCTTCCGGGAGGAGGAGACCCAGTACTTC.

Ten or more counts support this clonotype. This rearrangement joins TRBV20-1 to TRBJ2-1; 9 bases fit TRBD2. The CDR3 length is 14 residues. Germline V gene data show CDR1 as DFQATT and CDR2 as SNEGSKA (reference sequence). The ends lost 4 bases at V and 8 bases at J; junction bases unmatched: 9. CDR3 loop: CSAKLAGLIYEQFF. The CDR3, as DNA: TGCAGTGCTAAGCTAGCGGGGCTGATCTATGAGCAGTTCTTC.

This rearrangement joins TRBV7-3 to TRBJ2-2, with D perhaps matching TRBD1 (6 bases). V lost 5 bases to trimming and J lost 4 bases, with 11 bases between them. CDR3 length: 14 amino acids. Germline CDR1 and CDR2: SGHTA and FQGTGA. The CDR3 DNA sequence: TGTGCCAGCAGCCTACAGGGTAGCACCGGGGAGCTGTTTTTT. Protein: CASSLQGSTGELFF. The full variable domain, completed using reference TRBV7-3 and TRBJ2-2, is GAGVSQTPSNKVTEKGKYVELRCDPISGHTALYWYRQSLGQGPEFLIYFQGTGAADDSGLPNDRFFAVRPEGSVSTLKIQRTERGDSAVYLCASSLQGSTGELFFGEGSRLTVL.

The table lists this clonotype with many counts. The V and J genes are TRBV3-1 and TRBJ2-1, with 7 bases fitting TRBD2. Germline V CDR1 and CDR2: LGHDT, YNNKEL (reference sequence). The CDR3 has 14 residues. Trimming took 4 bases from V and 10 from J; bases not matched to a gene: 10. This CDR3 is CASSPLGSTSEQFF. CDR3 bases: TGTGCCAGCAGCCCCCTCGGTTCGACTAGCGAGCAGTTCTTC.

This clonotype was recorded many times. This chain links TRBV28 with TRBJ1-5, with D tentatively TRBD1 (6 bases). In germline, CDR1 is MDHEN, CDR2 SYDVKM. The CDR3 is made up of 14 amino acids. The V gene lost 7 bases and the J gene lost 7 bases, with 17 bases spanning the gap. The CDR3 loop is CASMRGQGVQPQHF. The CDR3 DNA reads TGTGCCAGCATGCGGGGGCAGGGCGTACAGCCCCAGCATTTT. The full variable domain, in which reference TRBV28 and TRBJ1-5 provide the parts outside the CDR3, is DVKVTQSSRYLVKRTGEKVFLECVQDMDHENMFWYRQDPGLGLRLIYFSYDVKMKEKGDIPEGYSVSREKKERFSLILESASTNQTSMYLCASMRGQGVQPQHFGDGTRLSIL.

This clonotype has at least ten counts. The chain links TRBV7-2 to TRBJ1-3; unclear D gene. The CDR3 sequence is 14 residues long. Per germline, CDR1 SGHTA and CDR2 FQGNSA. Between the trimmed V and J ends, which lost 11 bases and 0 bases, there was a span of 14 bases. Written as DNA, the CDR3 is TGTGCCTCAGCCCGACAATACTCTGGAAACACCATATATTTT. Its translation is CASARQYSGNTIYF.

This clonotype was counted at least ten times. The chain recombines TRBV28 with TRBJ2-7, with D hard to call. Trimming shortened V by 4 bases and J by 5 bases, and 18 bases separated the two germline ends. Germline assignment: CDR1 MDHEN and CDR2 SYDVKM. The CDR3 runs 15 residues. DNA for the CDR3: TGTGCCAGCAGTTCTTTATCCCTACATCGGAACGAGCAGTACTTC. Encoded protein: CASSSLSLHRNEQYF. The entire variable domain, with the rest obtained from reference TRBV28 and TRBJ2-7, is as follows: DVKVTQSSRYLVKRTGEKVFLECVQDMDHENMFWYRQDPGLGLRLIYFSYDVKMKEKGDIPEGYSVSREKKERFSLILESASTNQTSMYLCASSSLSLHRNEQYFGPGTRLTVT.

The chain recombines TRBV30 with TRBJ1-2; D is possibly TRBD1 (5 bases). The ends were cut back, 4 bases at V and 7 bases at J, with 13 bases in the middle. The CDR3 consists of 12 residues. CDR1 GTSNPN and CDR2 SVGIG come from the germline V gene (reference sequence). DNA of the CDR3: TGTGCCTGGATCGTGGGGCTAAGTGGCTACACCTTC. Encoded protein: CAWIVGLSGYTF. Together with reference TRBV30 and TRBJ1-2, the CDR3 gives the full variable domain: SQTIHQWPATLVQPVGSPLSLECTVEGTSNPNLYWYRQAAGRGLQLLFYSVGIGQISSEVPQNLSASRPQDRQFILSSKKLLLSDSGFYLCAWIVGLSGYTFGSGTRLTVV.